This T cell receptor (beta chain) was obtained from a study of T cells in Graves' hyperthyroidism and ophthalmopathy. A remark on this clonotype: Its matching antigen is unknown. At one end the junction does not follow the germline gene, possibly because of a read error.

General study points: Most expanded thyroid clonotypes above 0.001 recurred in blood. Ophthalmopathy was model-predicted a median roughly 6.5 months pre-onset. Stable hyperthyroidism was separated from ophthalmopathy by a model based on 13 V-J features.

The source material, RNA transcripts, was used to amplify TCR beta CDR3 regions. First-round RT-PCR targeting the TCR CDR3 was performed with the HTBI primer set. TCRdb itself ran the multiplex PCR reads through MiXCR, one entry per CDR3 protein. The table lists about 600,000 distinct CDR3 sequences, roughly 15% of them singletons. Uncontrolled infection, other autoimmune disease, pregnancy or lactation excluded patients. The TCR was taken from a woman between 35 and 50 years old with Graves' ophthalmopathy. The sequenced sample consisted of blood.

For the CDR3, the DNA is TGTGCCAGTAGTTCCCTAGCGGGAGTCAATGGGCAGTTCTTC. Translation gives CASSSLAGVNGQFF. This chain links TRBV19 with TRBJ2-1; TRBD2 aligns across 10 bases. The V gene's germline CDR1 is LNHDA and CDR2 SQIVND (reference sequence). The CDR3 loop spans 14 amino acids.